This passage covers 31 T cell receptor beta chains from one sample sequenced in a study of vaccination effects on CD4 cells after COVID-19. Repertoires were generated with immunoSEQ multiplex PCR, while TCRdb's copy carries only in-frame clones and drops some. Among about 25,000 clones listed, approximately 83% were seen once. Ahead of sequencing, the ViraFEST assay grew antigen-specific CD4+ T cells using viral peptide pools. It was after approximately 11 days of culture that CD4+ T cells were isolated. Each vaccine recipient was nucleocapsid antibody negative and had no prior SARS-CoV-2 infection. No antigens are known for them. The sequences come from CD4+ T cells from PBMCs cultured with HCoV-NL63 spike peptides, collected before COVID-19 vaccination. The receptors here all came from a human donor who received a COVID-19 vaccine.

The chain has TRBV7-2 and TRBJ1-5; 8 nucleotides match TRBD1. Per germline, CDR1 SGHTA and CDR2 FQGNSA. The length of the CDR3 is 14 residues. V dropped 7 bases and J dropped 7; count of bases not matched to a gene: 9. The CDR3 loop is CASNIGQGGQPQHF. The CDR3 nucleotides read TGTGCCAGCAACATAGGACAGGGAGGACAGCCCCAGCATTTT.

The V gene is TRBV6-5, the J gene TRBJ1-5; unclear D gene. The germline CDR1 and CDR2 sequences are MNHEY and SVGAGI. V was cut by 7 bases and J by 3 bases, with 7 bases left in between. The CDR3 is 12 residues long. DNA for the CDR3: TGTGCCAGCACTAGAGACAATCAGCCCCAGCATTTT. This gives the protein CASTRDNQPQHF.

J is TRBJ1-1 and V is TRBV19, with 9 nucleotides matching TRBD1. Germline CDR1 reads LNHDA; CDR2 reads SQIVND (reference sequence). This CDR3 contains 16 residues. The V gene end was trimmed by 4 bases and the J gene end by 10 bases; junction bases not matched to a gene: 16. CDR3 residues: CASSTEQGALGKGAFF. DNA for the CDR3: TGTGCCAGTAGTACCGAACAGGGGGCGTTGGGAAAGGGAGCTTTCTTT.

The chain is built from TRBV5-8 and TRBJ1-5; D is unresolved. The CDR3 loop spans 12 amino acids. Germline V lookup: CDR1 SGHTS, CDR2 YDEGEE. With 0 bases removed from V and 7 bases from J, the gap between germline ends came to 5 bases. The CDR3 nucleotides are TGTGCCAGCAGCTTGGTATGGCAGCCCCAGCATTTT. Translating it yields CASSLVWQPQHF.

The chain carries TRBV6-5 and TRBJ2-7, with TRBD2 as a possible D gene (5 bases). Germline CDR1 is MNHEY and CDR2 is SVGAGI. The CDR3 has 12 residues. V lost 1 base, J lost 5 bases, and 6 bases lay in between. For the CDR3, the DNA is TGTGCCAGCAGTTACTACGGGGACGAGCAGTACTTC. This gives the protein CASSYYGDEQYF.

The CDR3: CASSLSSGEYTQYF. The CDR3 DNA reads TGTGCCAGCAGCTTATCTAGCGGGGAATATACGCAGTATTTT. The rearrangement joins TRBV7-9 to TRBJ2-3, with TRBD2 matching over 9 bases. The germline CDR1 and CDR2 sequences are SEHNR and FQNEAQ (reference sequence). The CDR3 covers 14 residues. J lost 7 bases, V lost 2 bases, and 4 bases had no gene match.

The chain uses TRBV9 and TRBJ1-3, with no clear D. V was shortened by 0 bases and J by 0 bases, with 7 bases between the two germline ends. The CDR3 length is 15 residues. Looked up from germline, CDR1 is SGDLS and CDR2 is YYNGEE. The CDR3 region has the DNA TGTGCCAGCAGCGTAGGAACCCTCTCTGGAAACACCATATATTTT. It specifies CASSVGTLSGNTIYF.

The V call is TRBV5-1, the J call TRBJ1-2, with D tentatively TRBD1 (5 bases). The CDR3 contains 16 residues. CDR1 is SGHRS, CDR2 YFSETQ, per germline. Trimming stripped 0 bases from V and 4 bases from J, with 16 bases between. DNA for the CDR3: TGCGCCAGCAGCTTGGCCGGGGCAGTTGGTCGCTATGGCTACACCTTC. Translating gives CASSLAGAVGRYGYTF.

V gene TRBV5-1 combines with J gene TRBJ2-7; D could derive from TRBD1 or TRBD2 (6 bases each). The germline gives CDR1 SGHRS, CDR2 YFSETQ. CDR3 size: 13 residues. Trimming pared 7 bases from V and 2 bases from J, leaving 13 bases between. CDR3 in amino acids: CASGGQSTYEQYF. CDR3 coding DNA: TGCGCCAGCGGGGGGCAGTCAACCTACGAGCAGTACTTC.

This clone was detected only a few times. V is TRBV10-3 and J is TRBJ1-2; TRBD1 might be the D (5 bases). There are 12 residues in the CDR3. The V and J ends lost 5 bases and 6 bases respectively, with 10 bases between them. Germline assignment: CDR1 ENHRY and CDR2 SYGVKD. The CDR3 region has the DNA TGTGCCATCAGTCGGACGGGGGATGGCTACACCTTC. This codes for CAISRTGDGYTF.

Here the CDR3 DNA reads TGTGCCAGCAGCCAAGTTGAACGGGGGAGGGAGGAGACCCAGTACTTC. Its protein is CASSQVERGREETQYF. V is TRBV3-1 (or the pseudogene TRBV3-2) and J is TRBJ2-5; TRBD2 matches at 7 bases. The CDR3 length is 16 residues. Trimming took 1 base from V and 5 from J; bases not matched to a gene: 10. CDR1 is LGHDT, CDR2 YNNKEL, per germline (reference sequence).

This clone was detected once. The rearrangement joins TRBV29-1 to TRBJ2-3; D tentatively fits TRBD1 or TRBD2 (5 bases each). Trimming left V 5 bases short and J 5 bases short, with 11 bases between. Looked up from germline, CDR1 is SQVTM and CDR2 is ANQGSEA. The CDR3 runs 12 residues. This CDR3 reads CSVPMGEDTQYF. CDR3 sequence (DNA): TGCAGCGTTCCTATGGGGGAAGATACGCAGTATTTT.

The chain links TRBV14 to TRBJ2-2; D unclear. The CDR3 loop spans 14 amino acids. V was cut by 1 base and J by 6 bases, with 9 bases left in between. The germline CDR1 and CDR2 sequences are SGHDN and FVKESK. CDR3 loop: CASSQVSGPGELFF. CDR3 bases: TGTGCCAGCAGCCAAGTGTCAGGCCCCGGGGAGCTGTTTTTT.

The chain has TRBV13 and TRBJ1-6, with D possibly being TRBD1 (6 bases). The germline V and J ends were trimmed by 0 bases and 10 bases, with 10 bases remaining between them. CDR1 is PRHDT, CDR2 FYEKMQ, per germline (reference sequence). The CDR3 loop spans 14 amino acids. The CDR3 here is CASSLGQGYSPLHF. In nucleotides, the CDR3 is TGTGCCAGCAGCTTAGGACAGGGTTACTCACCCCTCCACTTT.

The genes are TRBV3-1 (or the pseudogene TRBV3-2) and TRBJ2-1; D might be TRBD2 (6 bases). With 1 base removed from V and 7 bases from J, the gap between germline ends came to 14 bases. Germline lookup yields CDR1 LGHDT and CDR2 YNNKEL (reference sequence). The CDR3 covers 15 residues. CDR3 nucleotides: TGTGCCAGCAGCCAAGCTGGGCTAGCGAATAATGAGCAGTTCTTC. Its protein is CASSQAGLANNEQFF.

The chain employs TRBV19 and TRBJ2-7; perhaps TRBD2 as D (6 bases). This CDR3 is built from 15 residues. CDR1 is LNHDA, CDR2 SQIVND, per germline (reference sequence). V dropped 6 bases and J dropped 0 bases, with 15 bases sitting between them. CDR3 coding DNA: TGTGCCAGTAGCAGCGCCGGGGGAAACTCCTACGAGCAGTACTTC. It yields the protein CASSSAGGNSYEQYF.

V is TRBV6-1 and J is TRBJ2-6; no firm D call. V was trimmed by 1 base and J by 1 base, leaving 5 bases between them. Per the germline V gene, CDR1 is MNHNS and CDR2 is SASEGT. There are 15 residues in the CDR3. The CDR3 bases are TGTGCCAGCAGTGAAGGTTGGTCTGGGGCCAACGTCCTGACTTTC. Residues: CASSEGWSGANVLTF.

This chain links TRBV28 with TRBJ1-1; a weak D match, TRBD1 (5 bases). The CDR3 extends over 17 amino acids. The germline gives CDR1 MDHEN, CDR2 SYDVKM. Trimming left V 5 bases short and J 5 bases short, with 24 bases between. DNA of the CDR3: TGTGCCAGCAGTATTATTGCAGGGCACGGTAGAAAAACTGAAGCTTTCTTT. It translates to CASSIIAGHGRKTEAFF.

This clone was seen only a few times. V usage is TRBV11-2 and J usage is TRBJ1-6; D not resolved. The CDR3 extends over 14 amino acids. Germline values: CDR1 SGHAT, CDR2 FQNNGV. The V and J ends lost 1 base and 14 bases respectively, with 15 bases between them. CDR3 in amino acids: CASSLVRLGASLHF. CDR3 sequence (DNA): TGTGCCAGCAGCTTAGTTAGGCTGGGTGCGTCCCTCCACTTT.

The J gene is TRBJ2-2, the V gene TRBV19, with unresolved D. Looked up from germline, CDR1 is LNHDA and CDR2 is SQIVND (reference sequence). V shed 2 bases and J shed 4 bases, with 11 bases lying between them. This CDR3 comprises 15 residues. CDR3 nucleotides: TGTGCCAGTAGTATAATCCGACCGGGCACCGGGGAGCTGTTTTTT. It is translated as CASSIIRPGTGELFF.

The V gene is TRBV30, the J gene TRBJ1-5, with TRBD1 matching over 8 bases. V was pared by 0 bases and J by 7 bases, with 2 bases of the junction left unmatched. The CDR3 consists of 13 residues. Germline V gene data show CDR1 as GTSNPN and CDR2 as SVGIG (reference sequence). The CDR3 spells CAWSVQGEQPQHF. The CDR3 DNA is TGTGCCTGGAGTGTACAGGGGGAGCAGCCCCAGCATTTT.

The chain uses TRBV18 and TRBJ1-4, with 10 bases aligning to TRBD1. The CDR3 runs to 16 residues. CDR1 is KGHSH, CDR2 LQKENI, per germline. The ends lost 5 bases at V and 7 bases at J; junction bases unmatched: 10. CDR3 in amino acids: CASSSQAGQGREKLFF. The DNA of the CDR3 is TGTGCCAGCTCATCACAAGCGGGACAGGGGCGTGAAAAACTGTTTTTT.

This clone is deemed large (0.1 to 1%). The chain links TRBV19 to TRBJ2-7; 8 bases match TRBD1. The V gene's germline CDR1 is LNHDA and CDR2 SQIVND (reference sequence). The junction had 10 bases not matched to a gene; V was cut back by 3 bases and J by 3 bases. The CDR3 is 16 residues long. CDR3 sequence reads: CASSILGTGLDYEQYF. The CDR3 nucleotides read TGTGCCAGTAGTATCCTCGGGACAGGCCTAGACTACGAGCAGTACTTC.

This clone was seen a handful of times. Written as DNA, the CDR3 is TGCGCCAGCAGTGCGGGACTATCCTACAATGAGCAGTTCTTC. Translated: CASSAGLSYNEQFF. V gene TRBV10-1 combines with J gene TRBJ2-1, with TRBD2 identical over 7 bases. Losses at the gene ends were 4 bases for V and 1 base for J; bases not matched to a gene: 1. Germline V gene data show CDR1 as WNHNN and CDR2 as SYGVQD (reference sequence). The CDR3 runs 14 residues.

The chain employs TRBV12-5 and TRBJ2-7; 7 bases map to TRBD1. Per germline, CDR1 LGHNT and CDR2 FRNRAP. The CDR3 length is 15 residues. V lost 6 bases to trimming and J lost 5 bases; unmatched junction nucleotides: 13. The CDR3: CASGPTTGQTNEQYF. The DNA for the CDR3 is TGTGCTAGTGGGCCTACAACGGGACAGACGAACGAGCAGTACTTC.

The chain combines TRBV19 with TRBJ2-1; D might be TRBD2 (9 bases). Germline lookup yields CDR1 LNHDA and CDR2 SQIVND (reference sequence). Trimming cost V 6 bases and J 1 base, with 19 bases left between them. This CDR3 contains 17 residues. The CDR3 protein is CASSPGGLAGSYNEQFF. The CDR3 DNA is TGTGCCAGTAGCCCAGGGGGCCTAGCGGGGTCCTACAATGAGCAGTTCTTC.

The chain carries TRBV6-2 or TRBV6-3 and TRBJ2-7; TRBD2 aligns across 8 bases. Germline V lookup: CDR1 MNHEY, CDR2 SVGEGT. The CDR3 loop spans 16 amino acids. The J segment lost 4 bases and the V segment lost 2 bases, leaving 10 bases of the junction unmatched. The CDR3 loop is CASSYGFRGGRYEQYF. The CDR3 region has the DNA TGTGCCAGCAGTTACGGGTTTCGGGGGGGACGATACGAGCAGTACTTC.

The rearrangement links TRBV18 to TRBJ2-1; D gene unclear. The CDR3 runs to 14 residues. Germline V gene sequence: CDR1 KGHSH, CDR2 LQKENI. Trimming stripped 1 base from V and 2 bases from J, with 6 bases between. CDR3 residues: CASSPQIAYNEQFF. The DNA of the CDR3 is TGTGCCAGCTCACCACAGATCGCCTACAATGAGCAGTTCTTC.

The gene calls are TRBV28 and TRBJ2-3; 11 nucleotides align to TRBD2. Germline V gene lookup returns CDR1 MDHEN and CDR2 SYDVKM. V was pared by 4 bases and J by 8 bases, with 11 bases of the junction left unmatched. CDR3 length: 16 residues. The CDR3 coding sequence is TGTGCCAGCAGTTCACCGACTAGCGGGGAGTCGGGTACGCAGTATTTT. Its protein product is CASSSPTSGESGTQYF.

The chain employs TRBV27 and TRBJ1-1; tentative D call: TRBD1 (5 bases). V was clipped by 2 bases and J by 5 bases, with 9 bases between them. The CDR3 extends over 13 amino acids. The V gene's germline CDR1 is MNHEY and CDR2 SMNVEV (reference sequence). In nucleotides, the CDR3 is TGTGCCAGCAGTTTACTGGGGGTAACTGAAGCTTTCTTT. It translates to CASSLLGVTEAFF.

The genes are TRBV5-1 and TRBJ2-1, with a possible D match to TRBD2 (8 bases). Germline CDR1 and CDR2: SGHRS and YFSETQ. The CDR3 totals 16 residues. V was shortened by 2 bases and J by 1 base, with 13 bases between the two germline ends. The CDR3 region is CASSLREGASYNEQFF. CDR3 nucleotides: TGCGCCAGCAGCTTACGGGAGGGGGCATCCTACAATGAGCAGTTCTTC. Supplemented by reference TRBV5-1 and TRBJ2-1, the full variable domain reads KAGVTQTPRYLIKTRGQQVTLSCSPISGHRSVSWYQQTPGQGLQFLFEYFSETQRNKGNFPGRFSGRQFSNSRSEMNVSTLELGDSALYLCASSLREGASYNEQFFGPGTRLTVL.